This note documents a single TCR beta chain sequence. Its antigen is not identified. The V end lost 1 base, the J end lost 5 bases, and 3 bases lay between the germline ends. This CDR3 is 11 amino acids long. The germline gives CDR1 DFQATT, CDR2 SNEGSKA (reference sequence). The use of genomic DNA as template underpinned the TCR beta VDJ and CDR3 profiling. TCRdb re-called the reads through MiXCR, storing one row per CDR3 protein. The sample lists some 280,000 distinct CDR3 sequences, 45% to 70% seen once, with approximately 8% in the top ten. The data belong to a study of CD8+CD57+ T cells in acquired aplastic anemia. Study information: Recorded DNA amounts for sorted CD4+ and CD8+ cells had an average of approximately 2.9 ug. Study outcomes and limitations: Found in both controls and patients were twenty-nine CD8+ CDR3 sequences. Simpson's diversity of CD8+ cells was not significantly different in patients compared with controls.

The TCR originated in a human donor with severe aplastic anemia or a healthy control (not recorded which). The chain carries TRBV20-1 and TRBJ2-1, with no clear D. Sample: sorted CD4+, CD8+, or CD8+CD57+ T cells (not recorded which) from PBMCs. CDR3 sequence reads: CSARGNNEQFF. The CDR3 DNA follows: TGCAGTGCTAGAGGTAACAATGAGCAGTTCTTC.